This TCR beta chain derives from a study of early T cells in non-severe SARS-CoV-2 infection. Across the whole study: Chains were not paired, and sequencing was done on bulk RNA from unsorted whole blood.

This clonotype came up many times. The junction had 4 bases not matched to a gene; V was cut back by 1 base and J by 7 bases. Germline CDR1 reads DFQATT; CDR2 reads SNEGSKA (reference sequence). The CDR3 sequence is 14 residues long. Researchers attached unique molecular identifiers to individual cDNA molecules. TCRdb called the 5' RACE reads again in MiXCR, with one record for every CDR3 protein. The sample lists around 67,000 distinct CDR3 sequences, around a tenth seen once, with 3% to 4.5% in the top ten. The chain joins TRBV20-1 to TRBJ1-6; 7 bases align to TRBD1. This TCR came from an adult who was a healthcare worker with PCR-confirmed SARS-CoV-2 infection or an uninfected control (not recorded which). Sequenced material: whole blood. The CDR3 spells CSARAGQHNSPLHF. CDR3 DNA: TGCAGTGCTAGAGCGGGACAGCACAATTCACCCCTCCACTTT.